These 9 T cell receptor beta chains originate from one sample sequenced in a study of beta chain features in type 1 diabetes. Every bit of the isolated RNA underwent reverse transcription, so sequencing read expressed TCRB transcripts. Profiled with immunoSEQ multiplex PCR; TCRdb holds only in-frame clones, not every one. The sample has some 330,000 clones, 10% to 15% seen once; the top ten hold roughly 0.0097%. These TCRs are of unknown antigen specificity. Study findings and constraints: Moderately but significantly shorter TCRB CDR3s were found in Type 1 diabetes patients in all four CD4+ subsets.

Material: naive CD4+ T cells from blood. The receptor source for this set is a woman aged 18 to 35 with type 1 diabetes.

This clone has only a few counts. V usage is TRBV15 and J usage is TRBJ2-7; D is possibly TRBD1 (5 bases). CDR3 length equals 13 residues. Germline V lookup: CDR1 LNHNV, CDR2 YYDKDF (reference sequence). The V end was cut by 3 bases, the J end by 4 bases, with 10 bases between. CDR3 protein: CATSSITGYEQYF. The CDR3 coding sequence is TGTGCCACCAGCAGCATTACAGGATACGAGCAGTACTTC.

This clone showed up just a few times. The CDR3 nucleotides read TGCGCCAGCGGACTTGGGGCCGGGGAGCTGTTTTTT. Its translation is CASGLGAGELFF. The V gene is TRBV5-1, the J gene TRBJ2-2; possible D gene TRBD2, 5 bases. This CDR3 spans 12 amino acids. Germline CDR1 and CDR2: SGHRS and YFSETQ. Trimming stripped 7 bases from V and 6 bases from J, with 10 bases between. The full variable domain, its missing parts supplied by reference TRBV5-1 and TRBJ2-2, is KAGVTQTPRYLIKTRGQQVTLSCSPISGHRSVSWYQQTPGQGLQFLFEYFSETQRNKGNFPGRFSGRQFSNSRSEMNVSTLELGDSALYLCASGLGAGELFFGEGSRLTVL.

The chain carries TRBV7-9 and TRBJ2-7; D might be TRBD2 (6 bases). Germline-derived CDR1 and CDR2 are SEHNR and FQNEAQ (reference sequence). With 7 bases removed from V and 4 bases from J, the gap between germline ends came to 17 bases. The CDR3 spans 14 residues. The CDR3 bases are TGTGCCAGCACCCCTTGGGGGACTCAGTACGAGCAGTACTTC. Protein: CASTPWGTQYEQYF.

This clone has a handful of counts. This sequence joins TRBV25-1 and TRBJ1-2; D ambiguous. V dropped 6 bases and J dropped 4 bases, with 12 bases sitting between them. The germline V gene encodes CDR1 MGHDK and CDR2 SYGVNS. The CDR3 runs to 13 residues. CDR3 nucleotide sequence: TGTGCCAGCAGCCACCCCGGTAGCTATGGCTACACCTTC. As protein: CASSHPGSYGYTF.

This clone was picked up a small number of times. The chain links TRBV11-2 to TRBJ2-7; TRBD1 might be the D (5 bases). Germline assignment: CDR1 SGHAT and CDR2 FQNNGV. V lost 5 bases to trimming and J lost 4 bases, with 9 bases between them. The CDR3 runs 12 residues. The CDR3 is CASSHDSYEQYF. The CDR3 coding sequence is TGTGCCAGCAGCCACGACAGTTACGAGCAGTACTTC.

J is TRBJ2-3 and V is TRBV7-2; D is undetermined. Looked up from germline, CDR1 is SGHTA and CDR2 is FQGNSA. The CDR3 sequence is 13 residues long. V was clipped by 4 bases and J by 5 bases, with 10 bases between them. CDR3 region: CASSSGVVDTQYF. The CDR3 nucleotides are TGTGCCAGCAGCTCCGGAGTTGTAGATACGCAGTATTTT. Complete variable domain (other parts from reference TRBV7-2 and TRBJ2-3): GAGVSQSPSNKVTEKGKDVELRCDPISGHTALYWYRQSLGQGLEFLIYFQGNSAPDKSGLPSDRFSAERTGGSVSTLTIQRTQQEDSAVYLCASSSGVVDTQYFGPGTRLTVL.

The sample holds a few counts of this clone. Other nucleotide sequences from this sample produce the same CDR3. The rearrangement joins TRBV7-2 to TRBJ1-2; weak D call: TRBD1 (6 bases). V lost 5 bases and J 4 bases, leaving 8 bases between the germline ends. CDR1 is SGHTA and CDR2 is FQGNSA in the germline V gene. CDR3 length: 12 residues. The CDR3 bases are TGTGCCAGCAGCCTGGACAGCTATGGCTACACCTTC. Translating it yields CASSLDSYGYTF. Supplemented by reference TRBV7-2 and TRBJ1-2, the full variable domain reads GAGVSQSPSNKVTEKGKDVELRCDPISGHTALYWYRQSLGQGLEFLIYFQGNSAPDKSGLPSDRFSAERTGGSVSTLTIQRTQQEDSAVYLCASSLDSYGYTFGSGTRLTVV.

This chain uses TRBV7-2 with TRBJ2-5; 7 bases map to TRBD1. This CDR3 region has 19 residues. J lost 5 bases, V lost 2 bases, and 20 bases had no gene match. Germline V CDR1 and CDR2: SGHTA, FQGNSA. As DNA, the CDR3 is TGTGCCAGCAGCTTAAAAGCATCTCGTTGGACAGGCGACGCCGAGACCCAGTACTTC. It is translated as CASSLKASRWTGDAETQYF.

The chain uses TRBV30 and TRBJ2-2; weak D call: TRBD1 (6 bases). The V end lost 3 bases, the J end lost 1 base, and 12 bases lay between the germline ends. Per germline, CDR1 GTSNPN and CDR2 SVGIG (reference sequence). There are 15 residues in the CDR3. This CDR3 reads CAWRPTGLNTGELFF. CDR3 DNA sequence: TGTGCCTGGAGACCAACAGGGCTGAACACCGGGGAGCTGTTTTTT.